The 31 T cell receptor beta chains reported below all come from one sample, sequenced in a study of beta chain features in type 1 diabetes. Study-wide points: Shorter TCRB CDR3s, moderately but significantly so, marked every one of the four CD4+ subsets in Type 1 diabetes patients.

Expressed TCRB transcripts were sequenced after all isolated RNA was converted to cDNA. Repertoires were generated with immunoSEQ multiplex PCR, while TCRdb's copy carries only in-frame clones and drops some. The sample has 640,000 or so clones, 13% seen once; the top ten hold 0.022%. Which antigens these TCRs recognize remains unknown. Input material: naive CD4+ T cells from blood. These receptors came from a man younger than 35 with type 1 diabetes.

The sample holds a few counts of this clone. The chain couples TRBV7-3 to TRBJ2-1; 7 bases match TRBD2. Germline V lookup: CDR1 SGHTA, CDR2 FQGTGA. The CDR3 sequence is 14 residues long. V lost 7 bases, J lost 5 bases, and 8 bases stayed unmatched. DNA for the CDR3: TGTGCCAGCAAGCGGGCGGGAGACAACAATGAGCAGTTCTTC. Amino acid sequence: CASKRAGDNNEQFF.

The CDR3 spells CASPPLSGGIDTQYF. CDR3 DNA: TGTGCCAGCCCCCCCTTAAGCGGGGGGATAGATACGCAGTATTTT. V gene TRBV5-4 combines with J gene TRBJ2-3, with 9 positions matching TRBD2. The CDR3 is 15 amino acids. CDR1 and CDR2 from the germline V gene are SGHNT and YYREEE (reference sequence). With 7 bases clipped from V and 5 bases from J, the junction kept 11 bases outside the gene matches.

The rearrangement links TRBV2 to TRBJ2-5; the D gene is possibly TRBD1 (5 bases). This CDR3 spans 15 amino acids. V was cut by 2 bases and J by 0 bases, with 10 bases left in between. CDR1 and CDR2 from the germline V gene are SNHLY and FYNNEI. This CDR3 reads CASSESRVNQETQYF. The CDR3 bases are TGTGCCAGCAGTGAATCCAGGGTCAACCAAGAGACCCAGTACTTC. Full variable domain (outside the CDR3, taken from reference TRBV2 and TRBJ2-5): EPEVTQTPSHQVTQMGQEVILRCVPISNHLYFYWYRQILGQKVEFLVSFYNNEISEKSEIFDDQFSVERPDGSNFTLKIRSTKLEDSAMYFCASSESRVNQETQYFGPGTRLLVL.

V usage is TRBV7-9 and J usage is TRBJ2-5, with a possible D match to TRBD2 (7 bases). The CDR3 has 15 amino acids. V lost 3 bases and J 7 bases, leaving 18 bases between the germline ends. From germline, CDR1 is SEHNR and CDR2 FQNEAQ (reference sequence). In DNA, the CDR3 is TGTGCCAGCAGCTTCCTTTGGGGGGGCCAGGGGACCCAGTACTTC. This sequence encodes CASSFLWGGQGTQYF.

V gene TRBV6-5 combines with J gene TRBJ2-1, with D uncertain. This CDR3 has 15 amino acids. CDR1 MNHEY and CDR2 SVGAGI come from the germline V gene. With 3 bases removed from V and 0 bases from J, the gap between germline ends came to 9 bases. DNA for the CDR3: TGTGCCAGCAGTTATAGGAGAAGCTCCTACAATGAGCAGTTCTTC. Translation: CASSYRRSSYNEQFF.

V is TRBV7-2 and J is TRBJ1-6, with D hard to call. The germline CDR1 and CDR2 sequences are SGHTA and FQGNSA. V was trimmed by 1 base and J by 10 bases, leaving 11 bases between them. The CDR3 covers 14 residues. CDR3 sequence: CASSLVGLGSPLHF. As DNA, the CDR3 is TGTGCCAGCAGCTTAGTCGGGTTGGGGTCACCCCTCCACTTT.

The genes are TRBV2 and TRBJ1-2; no reliable D call. V was trimmed by 3 bases and J by 4 bases, leaving 6 bases between them. This CDR3 spans 12 amino acids. Germline CDR1 reads SNHLY; CDR2 reads FYNNEI. The CDR3 bases are TGTGCCAGCAGTGAGAGCGCCTATGGCTACACCTTC. Residues: CASSESAYGYTF.

In this sample, this clone turned up a few times. This chain uses TRBV15 with TRBJ2-1, with TRBD1 matching 8 bases. Germline CDR1 is LNHNV and CDR2 is YYDKDF (reference sequence). This CDR3 spans 15 amino acids. V shed 2 bases, J shed 1 base, and the junction held 1 base outside the gene matches. The DNA of the CDR3 is TGTGCCACCAGCAGACAGGGGGCTTCCTACAATGAGCAGTTCTTC. As protein: CATSRQGASYNEQFF.

This clone has only a few counts. V and J are TRBV30 and TRBJ2-7; D is ambiguous. Germline CDR1 reads GTSNPN; CDR2 reads SVGIG (reference sequence). CDR3 length equals 11 residues. The V end lost 3 bases, the J end lost 0 bases, and 3 bases lay between the germline ends. The CDR3 reads CAWRSSYEQYF. The CDR3 DNA reads TGTGCCTGGAGGAGCTCCTACGAGCAGTACTTC. Full variable domain (rest looked up from reference TRBV30 and TRBJ2-7): SQTIHQWPATLVQPVGSPLSLECTVEGTSNPNLYWYRQAAGRGLQLLFYSVGIGQISSEVPQNLSASRPQDRQFILSSKKLLLSDSGFYLCAWRSSYEQYFGPGTRLTVT.

This clone was counted a few times. The J gene is TRBJ1-5, the V gene TRBV4-1, with 11 bases matching TRBD1. Trimming cost V 4 bases and J 5 bases; bases outside gene matches: 10. Germline V CDR1 and CDR2: MGHRA, YSYEKL. The length of the CDR3 is 17 residues. The CDR3 protein is CASSLGPGTGGDQPQHF. The CDR3 coding sequence is TGCGCCAGCAGCCTCGGACCCGGGACAGGGGGAGATCAGCCCCAGCATTTT.

This clone was recorded a few times. The V gene is TRBV5-1, the J gene TRBJ2-7, with D possibly being TRBD1 (6 bases). Germline V gene data show CDR1 as SGHRS and CDR2 as YFSETQ. The CDR3 loop spans 14 amino acids. Deletions cut 0 bases from V and 3 bases from J, with 10 bases between. The CDR3 bases are TGCGCCAGCAGCTTGGGACAGGCCTTCTACGAGCAGTACTTC. Translation: CASSLGQAFYEQYF.

This chain connects TRBV5-1 to TRBJ2-3; D might be TRBD1 or TRBD2, each matching 5 bases. Germline V CDR1 and CDR2: SGHRS, YFSETQ. The CDR3 has 12 residues. V was trimmed by 1 base and J by 10 bases, leaving 10 bases between them. CDR3 DNA sequence: TGCGCCAGCAGCTTGCTGGGGGTAGCGCAGTATTTT. This translates into CASSLLGVAQYF.

The chain has TRBV6-5 and TRBJ2-7; 7 bases align to TRBD1. Per germline, CDR1 MNHEY and CDR2 SVGAGI. The CDR3 contains 13 residues. Trimming removed 6 bases from V and 2 bases from J; junction bases left unmatched: 4. CDR3 sequence (DNA): TGTGCCAGCAGAGACGGACAGGCCTACGAGCAGTACTTC. This codes for CASRDGQAYEQYF.

The V and J genes are TRBV19 and TRBJ2-7, with a tentative D call TRBD2 (5 bases). Germline-derived CDR1 and CDR2 are LNHDA and SQIVND (reference sequence). Trimming pared 9 bases from V and 6 bases from J, leaving 15 bases between. The CDR3 sequence is 12 residues long. This CDR3 is CASQRAAGEQYF. CDR3 DNA sequence: TGTGCCAGCCAGAGGGCAGCAGGCGAGCAGTACTTC.

In DNA form, the CDR3 reads TGTGCCAGCAGTTACTCGAGTGGCCAGGGGTACGAGCAGTACTTC. Encoded protein: CASSYSSGQGYEQYF. This sequence joins TRBV6-5 and TRBJ2-7, with D perhaps matching TRBD1 (6 bases). CDR1 is MNHEY, CDR2 SVGAGI, per germline. The V end was cut by 0 bases, the J end by 4 bases, with 13 bases between. CDR3 size: 15 residues.

The genes are TRBV6-1 and TRBJ1-2; the D is unclear. CDR1 MNHNS and CDR2 SASEGT come from the germline V gene. V was trimmed by 7 bases and J by 5 bases, leaving 8 bases between them. CDR3 size: 11 residues. CDR3 sequence (DNA): TGTGCCAGCACCAACAATTATGGCTACACCTTC. Amino acid sequence: CASTNNYGYTF.

This clone has a handful of counts. This chain connects TRBV5-8 to TRBJ2-3; D uncertain. CDR1 and CDR2 (germline): SGHTS, YDEGEE. V shed 4 bases and J shed 0 bases, with 12 bases lying between them. CDR3 length: 15 residues. The CDR3 region has the DNA TGTGCCAGCAGCCCCGGACGGCTAAGCACAGATACGCAGTATTTT. Amino acid sequence: CASSPGRLSTDTQYF.

This clone was observed a few times. The chain carries TRBV7-2 and TRBJ2-1; TRBD1 is a possible D gene (6 bases). The CDR3 sequence is 15 residues long. Germline-derived CDR1 and CDR2 are SGHTA and FQGNSA. V lost 8 bases to trimming and J lost 5 bases, with 19 bases between them. CDR3 residues: CASGPTGTRDNEQFF. DNA for the CDR3: TGTGCCAGCGGCCCTACAGGGACACGTGACAATGAGCAGTTCTTC.

This clone has just a few counts. The chain carries TRBV5-1 and TRBJ2-5, with D possibly being TRBD2 (7 bases). Trimming pared 4 bases from V and 5 bases from J, leaving 15 bases between. CDR1 SGHRS and CDR2 YFSETQ come from the germline V gene. The CDR3 consists of 14 residues. The CDR3 region has the DNA TGCGCCAGCAGCCACCCACAGGGAGGGGAGACCCAGTACTTC. Protein product: CASSHPQGGETQYF.

This clone was found a few times. J is TRBJ2-7 and V is TRBV7-8; 9 bases align to TRBD2. Germline values: CDR1 SGHVS, CDR2 FQNEAQ. V lost 5 bases to trimming and J lost 2 bases; unmatched junction nucleotides: 7. The CDR3 length is 15 residues. The CDR3 protein is CASSRRLADAYEQYF. CDR3 DNA sequence: TGTGCCAGCAGCCGAAGACTAGCGGACGCCTACGAGCAGTACTTC. The variable domain in full, with the rest retrieved from reference TRBV7-8 and TRBJ2-7, is GAGVSQSPRYKVAKRGQDVALRCDPISGHVSLFWYQQALGQGPEFLTYFQNEAQLDKSGLPSDRFFAERPEGSVSTLKIQRTQQEDSAVYLCASSRRLADAYEQYFGPGTRLTVT.

A few counts support this clone. The rearrangement uses TRBV27 and TRBJ1-6; D gene unclear. The V gene lost 6 bases and the J gene lost 4 bases, with 7 bases spanning the gap. Germline CDR1 is MNHEY and CDR2 is SMNVEV (reference sequence). The CDR3 spans 13 residues. The CDR3 loop is CASSVVYNSPLHF. The CDR3 bases are TGTGCCAGCAGCGTTGTTTATAATTCACCCCTCCACTTT.

This clone occurred a few times. The chain is built from TRBV14 and TRBJ2-1, with 7 nucleotides matching TRBD2. There are 15 residues in the CDR3. Trimming cost V 2 bases and J 2 bases; bases outside gene matches: 3. Germline CDR1 is SGHDN and CDR2 is FVKESK. The CDR3 loop reads CASSQTGGTYNEQFF. As DNA, the CDR3 is TGTGCCAGCAGCCAAACGGGGGGTACCTACAATGAGCAGTTCTTC.

This chain joins TRBV5-5 and TRBJ2-1; no reliable D call. Trimming removed 3 bases at V and 9 bases at J, with 10 bases between. CDR1 and CDR2 (germline): SGHKS, YYEKEE (reference sequence). The CDR3 loop spans 12 amino acids. The CDR3 region is CASSSLLIEQFF. CDR3 nucleotide sequence: TGTGCCAGCAGCTCCCTGTTAATTGAGCAGTTCTTC.

This chain links TRBV29-1 with TRBJ2-3; D tentatively reads TRBD1 or TRBD2 (5 bases each). CDR1 SQVTM and CDR2 ANQGSEA come from the germline V gene. The V end was cut by 7 bases, the J end by 5 bases, with 16 bases between. This CDR3 has 13 amino acids. The CDR3 coding sequence is TGCAGCGCCACCCCGAGGGGTGTAGATACGCAGTATTTT. Residues: CSATPRGVDTQYF.

The chain couples TRBV10-1 to TRBJ2-7; D call uncertain. This CDR3 is 14 amino acids long. Trimming took 3 bases from V and 6 from J, leaving 15 bases between them. Germline-derived CDR1 and CDR2 are WNHNN and SYGVQD (reference sequence). The CDR3 sequence: CASSDGTSLLEQYF. The CDR3 bases are TGCGCCAGCAGTGACGGAACTTCGCTCCTCGAGCAGTACTTC.

The chain links TRBV30 to TRBJ1-1; possible D gene TRBD1, 5 bases. CDR1 GTSNPN and CDR2 SVGIG come from the germline V gene (reference sequence). V lost 0 bases and J lost 4, with 12 bases in between. The CDR3 has 14 residues. CDR3 sequence (DNA): TGTGCCTGGAGTGTTGGCCTTGGGACCACTGAAGCTTTCTTT. It yields the protein CAWSVGLGTTEAFF.

There are a few counts of this clone. The CDR3 region has the DNA TGCGCCAGCAGCTTGGACGACAGAGCCTACAATGAGCAGTTCTTC. Its protein is CASSLDDRAYNEQFF. The chain is built from TRBV5-1 and TRBJ2-1; tentative D call: TRBD1 (5 bases). V lost 0 bases and J 2 bases, leaving 9 bases between the germline ends. There are 15 residues in the CDR3. Germline values: CDR1 SGHRS, CDR2 YFSETQ.

In its sample, this clone was seen a few times. V usage is TRBV28 and J usage is TRBJ2-1; 10 nucleotides line up with TRBD1. This CDR3 is 18 amino acids long. Germline CDR1 MDHEN, CDR2 SYDVKM. The junction had 18 bases not matched to a gene; V was cut back by 6 bases and J by 7 bases. Here the CDR3 reads CASRPNFGGTGEGNEQFF. In DNA form, the CDR3 reads TGTGCCAGCAGGCCCAACTTTGGGGGGACAGGGGAAGGGAATGAGCAGTTCTTC.

In its sample, this clone was seen a few times. J is TRBJ1-3 and V is TRBV10-3, with a tentative D call TRBD1 (6 bases). CDR3 length equals 13 residues. V was trimmed by 10 bases and J by 1 base, leaving 11 bases between them. CDR1 ENHRY and CDR2 SYGVKD come from the germline V gene. CDR3 nucleotide sequence: TGTGCCACCGAGGGGGGTTCTGGAAACACCATATATTTT. This translates into CATEGGSGNTIYF.

The CDR3 DNA reads TGTGCCGGACAGTACTCCTACGAGCAGTACTTC. It is translated as CAGQYSYEQYF. V gene TRBV30 combines with J gene TRBJ2-7, with D possibly being TRBD1 (6 bases). This CDR3 is built from 11 residues. V dropped 8 bases and J dropped 0 bases, with 8 bases sitting between them. The germline V gene encodes CDR1 GTSNPN and CDR2 SVGIG (reference sequence).

The table lists this clone with a count of one. This rearrangement joins TRBV27 to TRBJ1-2, with unresolved D. The CDR3 has 14 residues. The germline CDR1 and CDR2 sequences are MNHEY and SMNVEV (reference sequence). Trimming cost V 4 bases and J 4 bases, with 13 bases left between them. The CDR3 is CASSSYDGSYGYTF. The CDR3 nucleotides are TGTGCCAGCAGTTCGTATGACGGCAGCTATGGCTACACCTTC.